Listed here are 10 T cell receptor beta chains from one sample, sequenced in a study of T cells after yellow fever vaccination. TCRdb ran MiXCR on the 5' RACE reads and lists one entry per CDR3 protein. Of 620,000 or so distinct CDR3 sequences listed, over 9% were seen once; the top ten hold under 15%. The sequenced sample was PBMCs, obtained on the day of the yellow fever booster vaccination. The receptors shown here come from a man aged 30 to 45 who received the YFV17D yellow fever vaccine.

This sequence joins TRBV30 and TRBJ1-6; no clear D. The germline V gene has CDR1 GTSNPN and CDR2 SVGIG (reference sequence). The CDR3 length is 17 residues. V lost 6 bases and J 1 base, leaving 19 bases between the germline ends. The CDR3 reads CACHRSWGVSYNSPLHF. DNA of the CDR3: TGTGCCTGCCACCGATCTTGGGGAGTGTCCTATAATTCACCCCTCCACTTT. Looking up the rest from reference TRBV30 and TRBJ1-6 gives the full variable domain: SQTIHQWPATLVQPVGSPLSLECTVEGTSNPNLYWYRQAAGRGLQLLFYSVGIGQISSEVPQNLSASRPQDRQFILSSKKLLLSDSGFYLCACHRSWGVSYNSPLHFGNGTRLTVT.

This clonotype has at least ten counts. The gene calls are TRBV24-1 and TRBJ2-7; D unclear. Germline V gene lookup returns CDR1 KGHDR and CDR2 SFDVKD. The CDR3 runs 11 residues. V was trimmed by 4 bases and J by 4 bases, leaving 4 bases between them. The DNA for the CDR3 is TGTGCCACCAGTGACAGGTACGAGCAGTACTTC. Translation: CATSDRYEQYF.

This chain links TRBV7-2 with TRBJ1-6, with a weak D call TRBD1 (5 bases). Trimming took 1 base from V and 10 from J, leaving 17 bases between them. The CDR3 is 16 residues long. Germline V gene lookup returns CDR1 SGHTA and CDR2 FQGNSA. CDR3 coding DNA: TGTGCCAGCAGCTTAGTAACAGGCGTGGGGCAGTCACCCCTCCACTTT. It is translated as CASSLVTGVGQSPLHF. Complete variable domain (other parts from reference TRBV7-2 and TRBJ1-6): GAGVSQSPSNKVTEKGKDVELRCDPISGHTALYWYRQSLGQGLEFLIYFQGNSAPDKSGLPSDRFSAERTGGSVSTLTIQRTQQEDSAVYLCASSLVTGVGQSPLHFGNGTRLTVT.

Regarding this clonotype: Its ends do not fully match the called genes, so a read error is possible. CDR3 nucleotide sequence: TGTGCCTGCAGCTTAGCTCGGGACCGGGGAGAGACCCAGTACTTC. This translates into CACSLARDRGETQYF. The chain links TRBV13 to TRBJ2-5; D is perhaps TRBD1 or TRBD2 (5 bases each). The germline V gene encodes CDR1 PRHDT and CDR2 FYEKMQ (reference sequence). The CDR3 spans 15 residues.

This clonotype was found many times. The V call is TRBV7-6, the J call TRBJ2-3; the match to TRBD2 covers 13 bases. The junction had 3 bases not matched to a gene; V was cut back by 1 base and J by 5 bases. The CDR3 is made up of 16 amino acids. Germline CDR1 and CDR2: SGHVS and FNYEAQ. DNA for the CDR3: TGTGCCAGCAGCTTAGGGACTAGCGGGAGTCAAGATACGCAGTATTTT. It specifies CASSLGTSGSQDTQYF.

This clonotype has a handful of counts. The J gene is TRBJ2-1, the V gene TRBV6-1; the D gene could be TRBD1 or TRBD2 (6 bases each). Germline V CDR1 and CDR2: MNHNS, SASEGT. CDR3 length: 14 residues. Trimming shortened V by 10 bases and J by 7 bases, and 20 bases separated the two germline ends. CDR3 coding DNA: TGTGCCACCTGGAACGGGGGCCGGGTTAATGAGCAGTTCTTC. It specifies CATWNGGRVNEQFF.

This clonotype was counted a few times. The V gene is TRBV5-1, the J gene TRBJ2-5, with 7 bases fitting TRBD2. Germline V gene lookup returns CDR1 SGHRS and CDR2 YFSETQ. J was trimmed by 3 bases and V by 4 bases; bases with no gene match: 9. The CDR3 covers 15 residues. Here the CDR3 reads CASSLFLADEETQYF. Here the CDR3 DNA reads TGCGCCAGCAGCCTCTTCCTAGCGGACGAAGAGACCCAGTACTTC.

V is TRBV7-9 and J is TRBJ2-3; D ambiguous. V was pared by 8 bases and J by 5 bases, with 11 bases between. The CDR3 sequence is 12 residues long. Per germline, CDR1 SEHNR and CDR2 FQNEAQ (reference sequence). CDR3 in amino acids: CASGLGKDTQYF. The CDR3 DNA follows: TGTGCCAGCGGGCTGGGTAAAGATACGCAGTATTTT.

This clonotype was detected only a few times. The chain has TRBV19 and TRBJ1-1, with D possibly TRBD1 on 5 matching bases. The CDR3 length is 12 residues. Germline V CDR1 and CDR2: LNHDA, SQIVND (reference sequence). The V and J ends lost 7 bases and 4 bases respectively, with 10 bases between them. CDR3 in DNA: TGTGCCAGTAAGGGGCTGGGCACTGAAGCTTTCTTT. Translation: CASKGLGTEAFF.

The V gene is TRBV7-2, the J gene TRBJ2-7; 8 nucleotides line up with TRBD1. CDR3 size: 13 residues. From germline, CDR1 is SGHTA and CDR2 FQGNSA. V shed 5 bases and J 5 bases; nucleotides not matched to a gene: 5. The CDR3 DNA reads as TGTGCCAGCAGCAGAGGGACAGGAAACGAGCAGTACTTC. It is translated as CASSRGTGNEQYF. The entire variable domain, with the rest obtained from reference TRBV7-2 and TRBJ2-7, is as follows: GAGVSQSPSNKVTEKGKDVELRCDPISGHTALYWYRQSLGQGLEFLIYFQGNSAPDKSGLPSDRFSAERTGGSVSTLTIQRTQQEDSAVYLCASSRGTGNEQYFGPGTRLTVT.